The 2 T cell receptor beta chains given below trace back to one sample, sequenced in a study of OX40 agonist ivuxolimab in advanced cancers. Data came from immunoSEQ multiplex PCR; TCRdb stores just in-frame clones and leaves some out. The table shows about 64,000 clones, with 75% to 95% occurring only once. The specimen comprised CD4+ or CD8+ T cells sorted from blood, sampled in a trial of the OX40 agonist ivuxolimab. The receptors stem from an adult with an advanced solid tumor such as melanoma, head and neck, liver or kidney cancer.

V usage is TRBV12-5 and J usage is TRBJ1-5; weak D call: TRBD1 (6 bases). CDR1 is LGHNT and CDR2 is FRNRAP in the germline V gene. This CDR3 contains 14 residues. Trimming stripped 6 bases from V and 1 base from J, with 10 bases between. The CDR3 coding sequence is TGTGCTAGTGGAGGGGGACGGAGCAATCAGCCCCAGCATTTT. Amino acid sequence: CASGGGRSNQPQHF.

The rearrangement links TRBV10-2 to TRBJ2-7; D gene uncertain. Looked up from germline, CDR1 is WSHSY and CDR2 is SAAADI. V shed 0 bases and J shed 2 bases, with 8 bases lying between them. This CDR3 spans 14 amino acids. CDR3 residues: CASSESRIPYEQYF. CDR3 in DNA: TGCGCCAGCAGTGAGTCACGCATACCCTACGAGCAGTACTTC.